What follows is one T cell receptor (beta chain) and its context. The data belong to a study of shared T cell receptors in the human thymus. Repertoires were generated with immunoSEQ multiplex PCR, while TCRdb's copy carries only in-frame clones and drops some. The sample records 600,000 to 900,000 clones, 75% to 90% being singletons. Germline-derived CDR1 and CDR2 are SGHDN and FVKESK. The ends lost 1 base at V and 3 bases at J; junction bases unmatched: 11. This CDR3 region has 17 residues. This sample also belongs to another study, concerning human thymus T cells. This second report adds: Corrective heart surgery yielded resections, and these provided the thymus tissue. V and J genes seemed to be used with bias in thymic and blood repertoires. Related studies noted strongly shared thymic repertoires across unrelated people.

The origin of this receptor is a girl under three years old with a congenital heart defect. The chain carries TRBV14 and TRBJ1-2, with 7 bases identical to TRBD1. Material: thymocytes. CDR3 in DNA: TGTGCCAGCAGCCAAGCCATACAGGGGTGGGGCTACTATGGCTACACCTTC. Protein product: CASSQAIQGWGYYGYTF. The entire variable domain, with the rest obtained from reference TRBV14 and TRBJ1-2, is as follows: EAGVTQFPSHSVIEKGQTVTLRCDPISGHDNLYWYRRVMGKEIKFLLHFVKESKQDESGMPNNRFLAERTGGTYSTLKVQPAELEDSGVYFCASSQAIQGWGYYGYTFGSGTRLTVV.